Sequencing of this T cell receptor (beta chain) was carried out in a study of PD-1 blockade in classical Hodgkin lymphoma. Time point indicated: newly diagnosed, previously untreated cHL patient sample. It was by magnetic negative selection that CD8+ T cells were isolated from thawed PBMCs. The germline gives CDR1 SEHNR, CDR2 FQNEAQ (reference sequence). With 5 bases clipped from V and 0 bases from J, the junction kept 13 bases outside the gene matches. The CDR3 runs to 18 residues. Assay used: immunoSEQ multiplex PCR; TCRdb lists only in-frame clones, some missing. This sample has around 23,000 clones, with around 87% found just once.

Sequencing used CD8+ T cells from blood. The sequence was collected from a human donor with classical Hodgkin lymphoma. This rearrangement joins TRBV7-9 to TRBJ1-3; 7 nucleotides line up with TRBD1. The CDR3 DNA is TGTGCCAGCAGCCCCTATAGTCTGGGACAGTACTCTGGAAACACCATATATTTT. Amino acids: CASSPYSLGQYSGNTIYF.